The 31 T cell receptor beta chains reported below all come from one sample, sequenced in a study of blood T cell repertoires in COVID-19. The assay was immunoSEQ multiplex PCR, and TCRdb's table has in-frame clones only and misses some. The sample comprises tens of thousands of clones, around 82% of which are singletons, and approximately 6.8% rests with the top ten. Sequencing input: peripheral blood. Receptor source: a man aged 45 to 65 with active or convalescent COVID-19.

This chain links TRBV20-1 with TRBJ2-1; D uncertain. The length of the CDR3 is 10 residues. V lost 2 bases and J 7 bases, leaving 3 bases between the germline ends. Germline V gives CDR1 DFQATT, CDR2 SNEGSKA (reference sequence). The CDR3, as DNA: TGCAGTGCTAGACTAAATGAGCAGTTCTTC. Encoded protein: CSARLNEQFF.

In nucleotides, the CDR3 is TGTGCCAGCAGCTCGAATAACGAGGGAAACACCATATATTTT. Its protein product is CASSSNNEGNTIYF. The genes are TRBV7-2 and TRBJ1-3; D unresolved. Germline-derived CDR1 and CDR2 are SGHTA and FQGNSA. Between the trimmed V and J ends, which lost 4 bases and 4 bases, there was a span of 11 bases. The CDR3 runs 14 residues.

The CDR3 is CASSSGGNTGELFF. The CDR3 DNA is TGTGCCAGCAGCTCGGGGGGTAACACCGGGGAGCTGTTTTTT. V usage is TRBV7-6 and J usage is TRBJ2-2; 7 bases line up with TRBD2. The CDR3 extends over 14 amino acids. CDR1 and CDR2 from the germline V gene are SGHVS and FNYEAQ. The junction had 1 base not matched to a gene; V was cut back by 4 bases and J by 2 bases.

The chain joins TRBV19 to TRBJ2-2; 9 bases agree with TRBD2. CDR1 LNHDA and CDR2 SQIVND come from the germline V gene (reference sequence). The V and J ends lost 5 bases and 0 bases, in that order; junction bases with no gene match: 4. The CDR3 contains 16 residues. CDR3 nucleotide sequence: TGTGCCAGTAGTGTGGCTAGCGGGGCGAACACCGGGGAGCTGTTTTTT. This codes for CASSVASGANTGELFF.

The J gene is TRBJ2-3, the V gene TRBV7-8; no clear D gene. Germline-derived CDR1 and CDR2 are SGHVS and FQNEAQ. This CDR3 has 13 amino acids. The V and J ends lost 5 bases and 6 bases respectively, with 12 bases between them. CDR3 protein: CASSPIGRDTQYF. The CDR3 DNA follows: TGTGCCAGCAGCCCCATTGGTCGGGATACGCAGTATTTT.

This sequence joins TRBV7-9 and TRBJ1-1; 8 nucleotides line up with TRBD1. This CDR3 has 14 residues. The germline gives CDR1 SEHNR, CDR2 FQNEAQ (reference sequence). J lost 4 bases, V lost 7 bases, and 8 bases had no gene match. As DNA, the CDR3 is TGTGCCAGCAACCCTCAGGGGGCCGGCACTGAAGCTTTCTTT. It is translated as CASNPQGAGTEAFF.

The chain carries TRBV27 and TRBJ1-3; D gene ambiguous. Trimming stripped 5 bases from V and 2 bases from J, with 7 bases between. The CDR3 has 13 amino acids. CDR1 and CDR2 from the germline V gene are MNHEY and SMNVEV (reference sequence). CDR3: CASSPATGNTIYF. CDR3 DNA: TGTGCCAGCAGTCCCGCTACTGGAAACACCATATATTTT.

J is TRBJ1-2 and V is TRBV11-2, with 8 bases that match TRBD1. This CDR3 region has 13 residues. The junction had 6 bases not matched to a gene; V was cut back by 4 bases and J by 8 bases. CDR1 is SGHAT and CDR2 is FQNNGV in the germline V gene. The CDR3 region is CASSSQGVRGYTF. The CDR3, as DNA: TGTGCCAGCAGCTCACAGGGGGTGAGGGGCTACACCTTC.

This sequence joins TRBV7-2 and TRBJ2-7, with 8 nucleotides matching TRBD1. The germline gives CDR1 SGHTA, CDR2 FQGNSA. V trimming: 1 base; J trimming: 7 bases; junction bases outside the gene matches: 3. The length of the CDR3 is 13 residues. The DNA for the CDR3 is TGTGCCAGCAGCTTAGGGGACAGGCGAGAGCAGTACTTC. Translation: CASSLGDRREQYF. Looking up the rest from reference TRBV7-2 and TRBJ2-7 gives the full variable domain: GAGVSQSPSNKVTEKGKDVELRCDPISGHTALYWYRQSLGQGLEFLIYFQGNSAPDKSGLPSDRFSAERTGGSVSTLTIQRTQQEDSAVYLCASSLGDRREQYFGPGTRLTVT.

This rearrangement joins TRBV18 to TRBJ2-7; D not resolved. From germline, CDR1 is KGHSH and CDR2 LQKENI. The CDR3 runs 15 residues. The ends were cut back, 6 bases at V and 3 bases at J, with 18 bases in the middle. In DNA form, the CDR3 reads TGTGCCAGCTCCGCCCACAGAACCAGGTTCTACGAGCAGTACGTC. It is translated as CASSAHRTRFYEQYV.

The rearrangement links TRBV3-1 (or the pseudogene TRBV3-2) to TRBJ1-4; a weak D match, TRBD1 (5 bases). This CDR3 comprises 15 residues. The V gene's germline CDR1 is LGHDT and CDR2 YNNKEL (reference sequence). V was clipped by 0 bases and J by 7 bases, with 12 bases between them. The CDR3 loop is CASSQESGVAEKLFF. As DNA, the CDR3 is TGTGCCAGCAGCCAAGAATCGGGGGTGGCTGAAAAACTGTTTTTT.

V and J are TRBV18 and TRBJ2-7; 10 positions match TRBD2. The CDR3 has 15 amino acids. The V gene's germline CDR1 is KGHSH and CDR2 LQKENI. V gave up 1 base and J gave up 3 bases; unmatched junction bases: 3. The CDR3 protein is CASSPRPSGGYEQYF. The CDR3 DNA sequence: TGTGCCAGCTCACCACGGCCTAGCGGGGGCTACGAGCAGTACTTC.

The CDR3, as DNA: TGTGCCAGCAGGATGGACGGAGGGAACACTGAAGCTTTCTTT. Its protein product is CASRMDGGNTEAFF. The rearrangement links TRBV7-9 to TRBJ1-1; D call uncertain. Germline V gives CDR1 SEHNR, CDR2 FQNEAQ (reference sequence). The CDR3 runs to 14 residues. V lost 6 bases to trimming and J lost 1 base, with 12 bases between them.

The sample holds one count of this clone. J is TRBJ1-5 and V is TRBV28; 9 bases line up with TRBD1. The CDR3 runs 15 residues. Germline CDR1 and CDR2: MDHEN and SYDVKM. V shed 2 bases and J 6 bases; nucleotides not matched to a gene: 5. Written as DNA, the CDR3 is TGTGCCAGCAGTTTAAGCGACAGGGGGACTCAGCCCCAGCATTTT. It translates to CASSLSDRGTQPQHF.

The V and J genes are TRBV6-6 and TRBJ2-3; 10 bases are shared with TRBD2. Looked up from germline, CDR1 is MNHNY and CDR2 is SVGAGI (reference sequence). V trimming: 5 bases; J trimming: 2 bases; junction bases outside the gene matches: 7. CDR3 size: 16 residues. CDR3 amino acids: CASSQALAGYTDTQYF. The CDR3, as DNA: TGTGCCAGCAGTCAGGCACTAGCGGGGTACACAGATACGCAGTATTTT.

The rearrangement links TRBV29-1 to TRBJ2-6; D possibly corresponds to TRBD2 (6 bases). The CDR3 runs 14 residues. Germline values: CDR1 SQVTM, CDR2 ANQGSEA. Trimming cost V 7 bases and J 1 base, with 11 bases left between them. CDR3 DNA sequence: TGCAGCGCCTCGGAGGGATCTGGGGCCAACGTCCTGACTTTC. Translated, it gives CSASEGSGANVLTF. Using reference TRBV29-1 and TRBJ2-6 for the parts outside the CDR3, the full variable domain is SAVISQKPSRDICQRGTSLTIQCQVDSQVTMMFWYRQQPGQSLTLIATANQGSEATYESGFVIDKFPISRPNLTFSTLTVSNMSPEDSSIYLCSASEGSGANVLTFGAGSRLTVL.

The rearrangement uses TRBV19 and TRBJ2-5; maybe TRBD2 (6 bases). Germline values: CDR1 LNHDA, CDR2 SQIVND (reference sequence). V gave up 5 bases and J gave up 8 bases, with 24 bases separating them. The CDR3 loop spans 16 amino acids. The DNA for the CDR3 is TGTGCCAGTAGTCCCGGGAGAGGGGTCGTGCCGCCCACCCAGTACTTC. Protein product: CASSPGRGVVPPTQYF.

The V call is TRBV7-6, the J call TRBJ1-6; 8 nucleotides align to TRBD1. This CDR3 has 15 residues. The germline V gene has CDR1 SGHVS and CDR2 FNYEAQ. V gave up 5 bases and J gave up 8 bases; unmatched junction bases: 8. The CDR3 sequence is CASSPGDRRYSPLHF. The CDR3 DNA reads as TGTGCCAGCAGCCCGGGGGACAGGCGTTATTCACCCCTCCACTTT.

The V call is TRBV19, the J call TRBJ2-6; possibly TRBD2 for D (6 bases). From germline, CDR1 is LNHDA and CDR2 SQIVND (reference sequence). The CDR3 length is 17 residues. V lost 5 bases and J 0 bases, leaving 14 bases between the germline ends. CDR3 nucleotide sequence: TGTGCCAGTAGTGTCACGGGACTCCCCTCTGGGGCCAACGTCCTGACTTTC. Translated: CASSVTGLPSGANVLTF. The variable domain in full, completed from reference TRBV19 and TRBJ2-6, reads DGGITQSPKYLFRKEGQNVTLSCEQNLNHDAMYWYRQDPGQGLRLIYYSQIVNDFQKGDIAEGYSVSREKKESFPLTVTSAQKNPTAFYLCASSVTGLPSGANVLTFGAGSRLTVL.

The rearrangement uses TRBV11-3 and TRBJ2-7; 11 nucleotides line up with TRBD2. This CDR3 has 16 residues. Germline V gene sequence: CDR1 SGHNT, CDR2 YENEEA. The V segment lost 0 bases and the J segment 0 bases; nucleotides outside the gene matches: 1. The DNA for the CDR3 is TGTGCCAGCAGCTTAGACGGGACTAGCGGCTCCTACGAGCAGTACTTC. Translated: CASSLDGTSGSYEQYF.

The chain combines TRBV24-1 with TRBJ2-7; no clear D. Germline CDR1 reads KGHDR; CDR2 reads SFDVKD. Between the trimmed V and J ends, which lost 2 bases and 6 bases, there was a span of 10 bases. The CDR3 has 13 amino acids. CDR3 DNA sequence: TGTGCCACCAGTGATTCGTTATACTCCGAGCAGTACTTC. Translating gives CATSDSLYSEQYF.

V is TRBV12-3 or TRBV12-4 and J is TRBJ2-1; no reliable D call. This CDR3 spans 13 amino acids. V lost 5 bases and J 8 bases, leaving 13 bases between the germline ends. CDR3 coding DNA: TGTGCCAGCAGTCCCCTGGCGGTCGATGAGCAGTTCTTC. Its translation: CASSPLAVDEQFF.

The chain has TRBV7-9 and TRBJ1-1; 9 bases map to TRBD1. V lost 8 bases to trimming and J lost 5 bases; unmatched junction nucleotides: 12. Germline assignment: CDR1 SEHNR and CDR2 FQNEAQ (reference sequence). The CDR3 spans 15 residues. CDR3 region: CASEGQGSVGTEAFF. DNA of the CDR3: TGTGCCAGCGAGGGACAGGGTAGTGTGGGGACTGAAGCTTTCTTT.

The chain has TRBV19 and TRBJ2-3; 9 bases align to TRBD1. The CDR3 runs to 15 residues. Germline V gene sequence: CDR1 LNHDA, CDR2 SQIVND (reference sequence). Losses at the gene ends were 7 bases for V and 2 bases for J; bases not matched to a gene: 7. The CDR3 region has the DNA TGTGCCAGTAAGGGTACAGGGGGCTTCACAGATACGCAGTATTTT. This codes for CASKGTGGFTDTQYF.

The rearrangement uses TRBV5-1 and TRBJ2-3; the match to TRBD2 covers 11 bases. Trimming took 2 bases from V and 5 from J; bases not matched to a gene: 10. This CDR3 comprises 17 residues. Germline CDR1 is SGHRS and CDR2 is YFSETQ. Here the CDR3 DNA reads TGCGCCAGCAGCTTAGAACTTAGCGGGGGGGCCGAAGATACGCAGTATTTT. Translation: CASSLELSGGAEDTQYF.

The CDR3 loop reads CASSPPGTGGIPGELFF. Here the CDR3 DNA reads TGTGCCAGCAGCCCCCCCGGGACAGGGGGCATCCCCGGGGAGCTGTTTTTT. The V gene is TRBV7-9, the J gene TRBJ2-2, with TRBD1 matching over 12 bases. The V segment lost 5 bases and the J segment 6 bases; nucleotides outside the gene matches: 10. There are 17 residues in the CDR3. Per the germline V gene, CDR1 is SEHNR and CDR2 is FQNEAQ (reference sequence). The full variable domain, with the rest looked up from reference TRBV7-9 and TRBJ2-2, is DTGVSQNPRHKITKRGQNVTFRCDPISEHNRLYWYRQTLGQGPEFLTYFQNEAQLEKSRLLSDRFSAERPKGSFSTLEIQRTEQGDSAMYLCASSPPGTGGIPGELFFGEGSRLTVL.

V is TRBV5-8 and J is TRBJ1-6, with 8 bases aligning to TRBD1. In germline, CDR1 is SGHTS, CDR2 YDEGEE. The junction had 9 bases not matched to a gene; V was cut back by 9 bases and J by 10 bases. The CDR3 contains 13 residues. The chain's CDR3 is CATAGQARSPLHF. Written as DNA, the CDR3 is TGTGCCACCGCGGGACAGGCAAGATCACCCCTCCACTTT.

V is TRBV28 and J is TRBJ2-7; 10 bases fit TRBD1. The CDR3 length is 16 residues. V gave up 5 bases and J gave up 6 bases; unmatched junction bases: 13. Germline CDR1 is MDHEN and CDR2 is SYDVKM. The CDR3 loop reads CASSQYQTGGKSEQYF. In DNA form, the CDR3 reads TGTGCCAGCAGTCAATACCAGACAGGGGGCAAATCCGAGCAGTACTTC.

This sequence joins TRBV5-4 and TRBJ2-3; D unresolved. The CDR3 is made up of 14 amino acids. Between the trimmed V and J ends, which lost 4 bases and 0 bases, there was a span of 9 bases. Germline CDR1 SGHNT, CDR2 YYREEE (reference sequence). The CDR3 region is CASSLRSSTDTQYF. CDR3 DNA sequence: TGTGCCAGCAGCCTTCGGTCTAGCACAGATACGCAGTATTTT.

This clone was recorded only once. Written as DNA, the CDR3 is TGCAGCGTTGAGGACTGGGAAGGCACTGAAGCTTTCTTT. Translating it yields CSVEDWEGTEAFF. V and J are TRBV29-1 and TRBJ1-1; D unclear. Per germline, CDR1 SQVTM and CDR2 ANQGSEA. There are 13 residues in the CDR3. V lost 3 bases and J 4 bases, leaving 12 bases between the germline ends.

This chain uses TRBV9 with TRBJ2-7, with 10 bases identical to TRBD1. The germline V gene has CDR1 SGDLS and CDR2 YYNGEE. V was pared by 1 base and J by 4 bases, with 5 bases of the junction left unmatched. There are 15 residues in the CDR3. The CDR3 spells CASSVMTGGMYEQYF. As DNA, the CDR3 is TGTGCCAGCAGCGTAATGACAGGGGGCATGTACGAGCAGTACTTC.